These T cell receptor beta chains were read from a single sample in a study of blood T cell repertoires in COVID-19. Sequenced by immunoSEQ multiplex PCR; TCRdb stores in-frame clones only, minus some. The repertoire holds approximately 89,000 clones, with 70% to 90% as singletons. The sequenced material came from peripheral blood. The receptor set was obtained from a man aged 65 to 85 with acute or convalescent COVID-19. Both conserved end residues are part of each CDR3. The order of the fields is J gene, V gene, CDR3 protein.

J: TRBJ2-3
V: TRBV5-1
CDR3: CASSIGGATDTQYF

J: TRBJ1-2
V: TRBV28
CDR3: CASSLFGPGLGYTF

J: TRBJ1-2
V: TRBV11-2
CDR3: CASSLEQGVGYTF

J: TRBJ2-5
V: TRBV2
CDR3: CATSLGQDGETQYF

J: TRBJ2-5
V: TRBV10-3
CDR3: CATGQTQETQYF

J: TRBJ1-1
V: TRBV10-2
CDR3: CAIQGALNTEAFF

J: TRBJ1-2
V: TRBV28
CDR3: CASSRRGRWDGYTF

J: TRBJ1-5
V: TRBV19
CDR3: CASSLERGNQPQHF

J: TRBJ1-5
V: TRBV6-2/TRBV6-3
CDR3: CASSYATKTLPQHF

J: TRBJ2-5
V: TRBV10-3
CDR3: CATLQAGGGQETQYF

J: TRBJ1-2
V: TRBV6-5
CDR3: CASSIDRGYGYTF

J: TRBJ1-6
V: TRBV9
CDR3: CASSPGPDRVDNSPLHF

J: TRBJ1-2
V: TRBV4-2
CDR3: CASSQDRRTGGSGYTF

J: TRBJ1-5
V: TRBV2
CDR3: CASSAQGGSNQPQHF

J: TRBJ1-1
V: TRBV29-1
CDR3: CSVRQGRSTEAFF

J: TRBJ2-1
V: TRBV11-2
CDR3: CASSLVPGGAGEQFF

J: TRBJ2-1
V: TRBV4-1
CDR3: CASSQASGAVDEQFF

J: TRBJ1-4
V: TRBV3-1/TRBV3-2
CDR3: CASSQTGSTNEKLFF

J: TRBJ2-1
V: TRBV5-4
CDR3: CASSLGGLAGGLNEQFF

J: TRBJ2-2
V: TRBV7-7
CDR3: CASSGGPTRGTGELFF